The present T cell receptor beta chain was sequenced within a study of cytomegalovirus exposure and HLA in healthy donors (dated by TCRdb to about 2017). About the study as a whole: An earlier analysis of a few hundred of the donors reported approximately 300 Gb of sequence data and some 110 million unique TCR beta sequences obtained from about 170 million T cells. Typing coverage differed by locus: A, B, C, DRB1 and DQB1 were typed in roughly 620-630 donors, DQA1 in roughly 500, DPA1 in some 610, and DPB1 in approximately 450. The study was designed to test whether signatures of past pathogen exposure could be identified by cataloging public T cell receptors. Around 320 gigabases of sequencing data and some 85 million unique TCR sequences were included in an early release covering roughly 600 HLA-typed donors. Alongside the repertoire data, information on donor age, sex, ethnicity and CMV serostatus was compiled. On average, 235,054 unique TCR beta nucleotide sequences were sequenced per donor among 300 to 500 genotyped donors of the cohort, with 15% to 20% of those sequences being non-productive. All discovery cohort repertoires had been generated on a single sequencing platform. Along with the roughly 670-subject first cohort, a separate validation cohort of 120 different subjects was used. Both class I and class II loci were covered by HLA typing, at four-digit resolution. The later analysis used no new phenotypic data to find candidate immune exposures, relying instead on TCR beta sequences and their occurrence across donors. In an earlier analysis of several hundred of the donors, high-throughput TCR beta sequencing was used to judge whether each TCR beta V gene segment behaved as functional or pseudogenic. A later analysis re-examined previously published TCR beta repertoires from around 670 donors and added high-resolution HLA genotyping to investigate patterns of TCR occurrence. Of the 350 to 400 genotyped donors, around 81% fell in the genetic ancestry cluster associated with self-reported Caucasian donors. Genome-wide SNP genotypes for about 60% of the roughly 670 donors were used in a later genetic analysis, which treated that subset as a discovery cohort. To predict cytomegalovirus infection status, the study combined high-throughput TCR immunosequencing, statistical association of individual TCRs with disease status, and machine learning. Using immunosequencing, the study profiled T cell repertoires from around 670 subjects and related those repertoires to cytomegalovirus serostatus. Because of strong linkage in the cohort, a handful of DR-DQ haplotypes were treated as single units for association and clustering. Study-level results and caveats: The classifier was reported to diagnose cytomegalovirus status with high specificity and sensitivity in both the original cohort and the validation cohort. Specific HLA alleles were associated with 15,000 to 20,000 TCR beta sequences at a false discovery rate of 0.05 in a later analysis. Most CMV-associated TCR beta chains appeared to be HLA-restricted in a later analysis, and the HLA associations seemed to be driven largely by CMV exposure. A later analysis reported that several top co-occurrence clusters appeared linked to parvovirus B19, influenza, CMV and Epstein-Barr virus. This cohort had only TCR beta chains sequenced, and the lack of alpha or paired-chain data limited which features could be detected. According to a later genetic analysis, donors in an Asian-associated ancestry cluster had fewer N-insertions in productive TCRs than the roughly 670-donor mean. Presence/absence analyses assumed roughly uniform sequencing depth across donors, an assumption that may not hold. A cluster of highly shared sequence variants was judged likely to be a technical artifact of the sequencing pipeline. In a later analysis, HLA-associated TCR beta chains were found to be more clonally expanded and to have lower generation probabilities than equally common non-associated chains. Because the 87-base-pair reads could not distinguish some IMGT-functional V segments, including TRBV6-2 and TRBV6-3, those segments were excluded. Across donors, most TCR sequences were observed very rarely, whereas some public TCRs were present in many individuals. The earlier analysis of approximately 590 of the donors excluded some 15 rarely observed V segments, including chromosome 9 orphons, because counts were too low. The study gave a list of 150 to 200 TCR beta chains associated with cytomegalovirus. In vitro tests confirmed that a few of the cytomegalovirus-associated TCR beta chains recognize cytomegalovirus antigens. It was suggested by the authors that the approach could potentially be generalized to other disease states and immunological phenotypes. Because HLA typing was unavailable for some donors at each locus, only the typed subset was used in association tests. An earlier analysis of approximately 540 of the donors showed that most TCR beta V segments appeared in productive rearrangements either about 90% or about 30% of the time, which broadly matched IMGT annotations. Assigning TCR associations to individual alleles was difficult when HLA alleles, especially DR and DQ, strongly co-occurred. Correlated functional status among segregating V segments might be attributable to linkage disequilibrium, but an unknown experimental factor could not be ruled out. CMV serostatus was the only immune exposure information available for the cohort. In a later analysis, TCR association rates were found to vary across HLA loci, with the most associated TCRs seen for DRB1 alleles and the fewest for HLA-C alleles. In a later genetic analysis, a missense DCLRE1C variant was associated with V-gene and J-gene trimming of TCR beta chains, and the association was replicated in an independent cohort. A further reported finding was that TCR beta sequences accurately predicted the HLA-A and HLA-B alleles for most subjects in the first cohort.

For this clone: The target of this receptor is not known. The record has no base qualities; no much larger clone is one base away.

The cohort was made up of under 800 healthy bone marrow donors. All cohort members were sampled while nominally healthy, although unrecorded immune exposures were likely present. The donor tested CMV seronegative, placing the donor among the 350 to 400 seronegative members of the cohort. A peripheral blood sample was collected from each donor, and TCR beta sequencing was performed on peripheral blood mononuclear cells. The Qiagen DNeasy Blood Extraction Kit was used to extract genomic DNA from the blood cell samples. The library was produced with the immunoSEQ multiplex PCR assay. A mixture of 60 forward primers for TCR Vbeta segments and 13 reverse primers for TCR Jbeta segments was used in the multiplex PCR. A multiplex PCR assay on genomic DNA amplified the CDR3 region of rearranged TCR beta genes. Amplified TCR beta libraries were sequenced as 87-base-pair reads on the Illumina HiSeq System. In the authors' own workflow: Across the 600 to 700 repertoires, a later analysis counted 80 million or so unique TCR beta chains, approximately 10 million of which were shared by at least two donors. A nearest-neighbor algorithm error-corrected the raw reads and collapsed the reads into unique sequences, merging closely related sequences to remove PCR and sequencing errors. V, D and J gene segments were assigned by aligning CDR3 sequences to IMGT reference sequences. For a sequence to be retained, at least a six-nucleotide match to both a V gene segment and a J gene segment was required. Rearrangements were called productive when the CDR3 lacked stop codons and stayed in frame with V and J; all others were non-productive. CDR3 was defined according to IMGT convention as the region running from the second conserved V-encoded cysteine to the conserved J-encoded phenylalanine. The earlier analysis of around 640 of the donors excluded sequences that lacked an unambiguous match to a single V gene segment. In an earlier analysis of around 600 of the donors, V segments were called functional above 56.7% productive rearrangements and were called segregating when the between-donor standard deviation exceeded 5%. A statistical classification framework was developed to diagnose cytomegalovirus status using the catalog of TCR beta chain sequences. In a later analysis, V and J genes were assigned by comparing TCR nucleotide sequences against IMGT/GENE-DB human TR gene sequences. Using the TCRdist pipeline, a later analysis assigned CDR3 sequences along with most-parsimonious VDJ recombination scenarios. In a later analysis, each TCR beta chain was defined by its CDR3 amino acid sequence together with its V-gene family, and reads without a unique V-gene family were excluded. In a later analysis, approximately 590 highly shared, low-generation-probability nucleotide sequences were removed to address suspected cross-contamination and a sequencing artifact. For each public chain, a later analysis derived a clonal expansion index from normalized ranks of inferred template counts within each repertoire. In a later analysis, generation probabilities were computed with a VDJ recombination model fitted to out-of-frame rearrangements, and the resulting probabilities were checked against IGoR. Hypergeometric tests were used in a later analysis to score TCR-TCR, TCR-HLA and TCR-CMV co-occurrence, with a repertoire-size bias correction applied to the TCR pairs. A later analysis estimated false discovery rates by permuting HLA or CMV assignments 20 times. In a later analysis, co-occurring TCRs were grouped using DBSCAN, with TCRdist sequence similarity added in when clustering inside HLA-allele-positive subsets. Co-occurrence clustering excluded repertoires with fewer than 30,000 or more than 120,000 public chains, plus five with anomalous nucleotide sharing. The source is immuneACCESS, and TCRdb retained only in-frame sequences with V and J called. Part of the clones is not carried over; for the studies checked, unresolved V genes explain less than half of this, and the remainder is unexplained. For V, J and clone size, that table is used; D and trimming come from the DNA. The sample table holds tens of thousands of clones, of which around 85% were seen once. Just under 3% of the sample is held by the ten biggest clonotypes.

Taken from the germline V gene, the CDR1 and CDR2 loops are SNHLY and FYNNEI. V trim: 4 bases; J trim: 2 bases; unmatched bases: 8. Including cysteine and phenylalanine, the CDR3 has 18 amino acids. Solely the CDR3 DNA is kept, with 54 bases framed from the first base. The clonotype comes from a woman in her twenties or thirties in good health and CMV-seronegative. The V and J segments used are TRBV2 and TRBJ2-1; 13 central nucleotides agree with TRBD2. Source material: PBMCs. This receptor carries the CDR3 CASSAQGLAGAAYNEQFF. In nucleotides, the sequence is TGTGCCAGCAGTGCCCAAGGACTAGCGGGGGCCGCCTACAATGAGCAGTTCTTC.